This T cell receptor (beta chain) was sequenced for a study of shared clonotypes between healthy human individuals. Overall study context: A donor's plate count was three for CD4 naive and three for CD4 memory; CD8 naive had two and CD8 memory one.

Germline lookup yields CDR1 MDHEN and CDR2 SYDVKM. The CDR3 runs to 19 residues. On this clone: One end of the junction is discordant with germline, which a read error may explain.

CD45RO-negative cells were positively selected for CCR7, leaving out terminally differentiated effector memory CD45RA+ cells. Genomic DNA of every subset was divided equally among multiple immunoSEQ plates. Sorted subsets were amplified in replicate PCRs using around 200 ng DNA, about 30,000 T cell genomes. Clones were read by immunoSEQ multiplex PCR, and TCRdb kept only the in-frame ones, dropping some. Seen here are roughly 2 million clones, about 95% observed once, and the top ten hold about 1.1%. The source is a man younger than 30 in good health. Input material: naive CD8+ T cells sorted from blood. The J gene is TRBJ2-3, the V gene TRBV28, with TRBD2 matching over 14 bases. The CDR3 nucleotides are TGTGCCAGCAGTTTATCCCTATTGACTAGCGGGGGGGCCACAGACACGCAGTATTTT. It yields the protein CASSLSLLTSGGATDTQYF. Based on the CDR3 plus reference TRBV28 and TRBJ2-3, the full variable domain is DVKVTQSSRYLVKRTGEKVFLECVQDMDHENMFWYRQDPGLGLRLIYFSYDVKMKEKGDIPEGYSVSREKKERFSLILESASTNQTSMYLCASSLSLLTSGGATDTQYFGPGTRLTVL.